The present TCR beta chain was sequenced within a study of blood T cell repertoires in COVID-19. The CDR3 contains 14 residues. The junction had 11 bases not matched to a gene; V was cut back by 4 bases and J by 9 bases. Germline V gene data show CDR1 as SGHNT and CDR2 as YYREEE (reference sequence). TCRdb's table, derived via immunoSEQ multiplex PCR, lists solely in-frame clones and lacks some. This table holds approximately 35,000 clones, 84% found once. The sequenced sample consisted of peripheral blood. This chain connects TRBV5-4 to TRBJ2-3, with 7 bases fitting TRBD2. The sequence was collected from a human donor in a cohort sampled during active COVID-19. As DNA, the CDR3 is TGTGCCAGCAGCGTCCCAGGATGGGGAGGGACGCAGTATTTT. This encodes CASSVPGWGGTQYF.